The 29 T cell receptor beta chains listed next were all sequenced from one sample in a study of blood T cell repertoires in COVID-19. TCRdb's copy holds only in-frame clones and misses some; the assay was immunoSEQ multiplex PCR. The table includes approximately 31,000 clones, roughly 90% detected once. Sample: peripheral blood. The receptors originated from a human donor in a cohort sampled during active COVID-19.

The chain joins TRBV5-1 to TRBJ1-2; TRBD1 agrees at 7 bases. V lost 4 bases to trimming and J lost 3 bases; unmatched junction nucleotides: 9. The CDR3 is 15 amino acids. Germline V lookup: CDR1 SGHRS, CDR2 YFSETQ. This CDR3 reads CASSRSGRGDYGYTF. The CDR3 nucleotides read TGCGCCAGCAGCCGGTCGGGCAGGGGGGACTATGGCTACACCTTC.

The genes are TRBV6-1 and TRBJ2-2; 9 nucleotides agree with TRBD2. V shed 3 bases and J 7 bases; nucleotides not matched to a gene: 9. This CDR3 has 16 amino acids. Germline CDR1 and CDR2: MNHNS and SASEGT. CDR3 in amino acids: CASSERASGTSGELFF. The CDR3 nucleotides are TGTGCCAGCAGTGAGAGGGCTAGCGGGACTAGCGGGGAGCTGTTTTTT.

V and J are TRBV6-2 or TRBV6-3 and TRBJ2-3, with D uncertain. Germline-derived CDR1 and CDR2 are MNHEY and SVGEGT. The CDR3 has 15 residues. Trimming shortened V by 2 bases and J by 6 bases, and 15 bases separated the two germline ends. This CDR3 reads CASSYTRPRMDTQYF. The DNA of the CDR3 is TGTGCCAGCAGTTACACGCGGCCACGGATGGATACGCAGTATTTT.

The rearrangement joins TRBV29-1 to TRBJ2-5; D gene uncertain. Germline values: CDR1 SQVTM, CDR2 ANQGSEA. V lost 4 bases, J lost 5 bases, and 11 bases lay in between. This CDR3 spans 12 amino acids. The CDR3 nucleotides are TGCAGCGTTGGTGTGGCAGGCGAGACCCAGTACTTC. Protein sequence: CSVGVAGETQYF.

This chain connects TRBV5-1 to TRBJ2-7; TRBD2 matches at 8 bases. Germline V gene data show CDR1 as SGHRS and CDR2 as YFSETQ. V gave up 1 base and J gave up 4 bases; unmatched junction bases: 7. This CDR3 spans 15 amino acids. The CDR3, as DNA: TGCGCCAGCAGCTTGAACGCGGGAGGCATGTACGAGCAGTACTTC. It specifies CASSLNAGGMYEQYF. Together with reference TRBV5-1 and TRBJ2-7, the CDR3 gives the full variable domain: KAGVTQTPRYLIKTRGQQVTLSCSPISGHRSVSWYQQTPGQGLQFLFEYFSETQRNKGNFPGRFSGRQFSNSRSEMNVSTLELGDSALYLCASSLNAGGMYEQYFGPGTRLTVT.

The V call is TRBV12-3 or TRBV12-4, the J call TRBJ2-5, with D possibly being TRBD1 (5 bases). V gave up 8 bases and J gave up 1 base, with 11 bases separating them. The CDR3 consists of 13 residues. The CDR3 sequence: CASSRQRQETQYF. CDR3 nucleotides: TGTGCCAGCTCTCGACAGCGCCAAGAGACCCAGTACTTC.

This clone was detected once. This chain links TRBV7-3 with TRBJ2-3, with 8 bases aligning to TRBD1. The germline gives CDR1 SGHTA, CDR2 FQGTGA. Germline trimming cut 2 bases from V and 4 bases from J; bases unmatched to any gene: 2. The length of the CDR3 is 14 residues. This CDR3 reads CASSLDRGADTQYF. The CDR3 DNA sequence: TGTGCCAGCAGCTTAGACAGGGGAGCAGATACGCAGTATTTT.

This clone is a singleton in its sample. The chain combines TRBV7-9 with TRBJ1-2; D remains unclear. The V gene's germline CDR1 is SEHNR and CDR2 FQNEAQ (reference sequence). CDR3 length equals 16 residues. V was pared by 5 bases and J by 4 bases, with 20 bases between. Written as DNA, the CDR3 is TGTGCCAGCAGCCCGGAAAGGGTGTGGGGAGGCTATGGCTACACCTTC. It encodes CASSPERVWGGYGYTF.

The V call is TRBV10-3, the J call TRBJ1-1; the D gene is possibly TRBD1 (5 bases). The V and J ends lost 2 bases and 4 bases respectively, with 11 bases between them. The CDR3 sequence is 14 residues long. Germline loops: CDR1 ENHRY, CDR2 SYGVKD. The CDR3 DNA follows: TGTGCCATCAGTGAGGACAGTTTTGTCACTGAAGCTTTCTTT. Its translation is CAISEDSFVTEAFF.

The chain joins TRBV27 to TRBJ2-7; D is ambiguous. Germline values: CDR1 MNHEY, CDR2 SMNVEV (reference sequence). The CDR3 consists of 11 residues. V gave up 4 bases and J gave up 4 bases, with 5 bases separating them. CDR3 bases: TGTGCCAGCAGTTCCTATTACGAGCAGTACTTC. This codes for CASSSYYEQYF.

The gene calls are TRBV7-2 and TRBJ2-1, with TRBD2 identical over 9 bases. The CDR3 consists of 17 residues. Germline CDR1 SGHTA, CDR2 FQGNSA. Unmatched junction bases numbered 11, after V lost 3 bases and J lost 5 bases. The CDR3 region is CASSLPSAGGPNNEQFF. DNA of the CDR3: TGTGCCAGCAGCTTGCCGTCTGCGGGAGGGCCGAACAATGAGCAGTTCTTC.

This chain links TRBV7-9 with TRBJ1-3; 9 bases are a match to TRBD1. Germline assignment: CDR1 SEHNR and CDR2 FQNEAQ (reference sequence). The CDR3 contains 14 residues. J gave up 7 bases and V 4 bases, and 5 bases lay outside the gene matches. The CDR3, as DNA: TGTGCCAGCAGCTCCTCAGACAGGGGGAACACCATATATTTT. This translates into CASSSSDRGNTIYF.

This clone was seen once. V usage is TRBV14 and J usage is TRBJ2-6; possibly TRBD1 for D (5 bases). Germline CDR1 SGHDN, CDR2 FVKESK. V was shortened by 0 bases and J by 6 bases, with 12 bases between the two germline ends. CDR3 length: 16 residues. Written as DNA, the CDR3 is TGTGCCAGCAGCCAAGAACAGGCCCGGGTGGCCAACGTCCTGACTTTC. The encoded protein is CASSQEQARVANVLTF.

The V call is TRBV6-5, the J call TRBJ2-7, with 7 bases lining up with TRBD1. Looked up from germline, CDR1 is MNHEY and CDR2 is SVGAGI. Trimming at V came to 4 bases and at J to 1 base, leaving 4 bases not matched to a gene. The CDR3 sequence is 14 residues long. In DNA form, the CDR3 reads TGTGCCAGCAGTTGGGGACAGTTTTCCTACGAGCAGTACTTC. It encodes CASSWGQFSYEQYF.

The chain couples TRBV5-1 to TRBJ2-5, with 15 nucleotides matching TRBD2. Looked up from germline, CDR1 is SGHRS and CDR2 is YFSETQ. The CDR3 runs 17 residues. The ends lost 3 bases at V and 5 bases at J; junction bases unmatched: 8. This chain's CDR3 is CASSSGLAGGPGETQYF. CDR3 DNA: TGCGCCAGCAGCTCCGGACTAGCGGGAGGGCCGGGGGAGACCCAGTACTTC.

V usage is TRBV21-1 and J usage is TRBJ2-2; the table calls TRBD2, which could not be checked here. TRBV21-1 is noted as a pseudogene. This CDR3 comprises 14 residues. The CDR3 DNA is TGTGCCAGCAGCAAAGTTCGGTACACCGGGGAGCTGTTTTTT. Translation: CASSKVRYTGELFF.

The rearrangement uses TRBV5-1 and TRBJ2-7; 15 bases line up with TRBD2. The length of the CDR3 is 18 residues. Germline CDR1 SGHRS, CDR2 YFSETQ. The V gene end was trimmed by 3 bases and the J gene end by 4 bases; junction bases not matched to a gene: 11. CDR3 amino acids: CASSSAITGLAGGYEQYF. In DNA, the CDR3 is TGCGCCAGCAGCTCGGCTATAACGGGACTAGCGGGAGGTTACGAGCAGTACTTC.

The chain links TRBV19 to TRBJ2-3, with TRBD2 matching 12 bases. The trim removed 5 bases at V and 0 bases at J, leaving 15 bases unmatched. Germline values: CDR1 LNHDA, CDR2 SQIVND (reference sequence). This CDR3 spans 20 amino acids. DNA of the CDR3: TGTGCCAGTAGTCCTGGGACTAGCGGGTGGGAGGATTATAGCACAGATACGCAGTATTTT. Its translation is CASSPGTSGWEDYSTDTQYF.

The chain employs TRBV5-4 and TRBJ2-2; 9 nucleotides match TRBD1. Germline V gene lookup returns CDR1 SGHNT and CDR2 YYREEE (reference sequence). J was trimmed by 7 bases and V by 4 bases; bases with no gene match: 5. This CDR3 contains 14 residues. CDR3 residues: CASSGTGKVGELFF. The CDR3, as DNA: TGTGCCAGCAGCGGGACAGGGAAGGTCGGGGAGCTGTTTTTT.

The CDR3 nucleotides are TGTGCCACCAGGAGCGGGAGTGTTATTGAGGGTGAGCAGTTCTTC. Translated, it gives CATRSGSVIEGEQFF. This rearrangement joins TRBV27 to TRBJ2-1; 8 bases are a match to TRBD2. V was clipped by 10 bases and J by 9 bases; unmatched bases: 17. The germline CDR1 and CDR2 sequences are MNHEY and SMNVEV (reference sequence). The CDR3 totals 15 residues.

The rearrangement uses TRBV7-6 and TRBJ2-2, with D uncertain. Germline values: CDR1 SGHVS, CDR2 FNYEAQ. CDR3 length: 15 residues. The V end was cut by 5 bases, the J end by 1 base, with 11 bases between. The CDR3 loop reads CASSALPGNTGELFF. For the CDR3, the DNA is TGTGCCAGCAGCGCACTCCCAGGGAACACCGGGGAGCTGTTTTTT.

V gene TRBV10-3 combines with J gene TRBJ2-6; the D is unclear. Trimming shortened V by 10 bases and J by 0 bases, and 16 bases separated the two germline ends. CDR1 and CDR2 (germline): ENHRY, SYGVKD. The CDR3 contains 16 residues. The CDR3 is CATGERPSSGANVLTF. The CDR3 nucleotides are TGTGCCACCGGAGAACGCCCCAGCTCTGGGGCCAACGTCCTGACTTTC.

The chain employs TRBV19 and TRBJ2-2; TRBD2 matches 8 bases. CDR3 length: 14 amino acids. The germline gives CDR1 LNHDA, CDR2 SQIVND (reference sequence). V shed 9 bases and J 6 bases; nucleotides not matched to a gene: 9. Here the CDR3 DNA reads TGTGCCAGCCAAGGCGGGGGGAGGGCCGGGGAGCTGTTTTTT. Translating it yields CASQGGGRAGELFF.

This clone was counted a few times. This sequence joins TRBV27 and TRBJ2-7; 8 nucleotides line up with TRBD2. CDR1 and CDR2 from the germline V gene are MNHEY and SMNVEV (reference sequence). With 2 bases clipped from V and 0 bases from J, the junction kept 3 bases outside the gene matches. This CDR3 is built from 15 residues. The CDR3 DNA reads as TGTGCCAGCAGTTTAGTCAGCGGGAGCTCCTACGAGCAGTACTTC. Its translation is CASSLVSGSSYEQYF.

This clone was seen once. The genes are TRBV15 and TRBJ2-3, with 10 bases identical to TRBD2. The CDR3 spans 16 residues. Trimming cost V 3 bases and J 4 bases; bases outside gene matches: 7. CDR1 and CDR2 from the germline V gene are LNHNV and YYDKDF (reference sequence). The CDR3 spells CATSSVAGGGADTQYF. In nucleotides, the CDR3 is TGTGCCACCAGCAGTGTAGCGGGAGGTGGGGCAGATACGCAGTATTTT.

The chain employs TRBV19 and TRBJ2-3; D may be TRBD1 (6 bases). CDR3 length: 16 residues. Trimming took off 5 bases at V and 0 bases at J, with 15 bases between the two ends. CDR1 is LNHDA, CDR2 SQIVND, per germline (reference sequence). As DNA, the CDR3 is TGTGCCAGTAGTTCTACCGGGACATTAAGCACAGATACGCAGTATTTT. Translated: CASSSTGTLSTDTQYF.

V gene TRBV19 combines with J gene TRBJ2-5; TRBD1 might be the D (6 bases). This CDR3 is 15 amino acids long. In germline, CDR1 is LNHDA, CDR2 SQIVND (reference sequence). Trimming took 6 bases from V and 2 from J, leaving 16 bases between them. The CDR3 sequence: CASRSTGPSQETQYF. The CDR3 bases are TGTGCCAGTAGGAGCACAGGGCCTTCACAAGAGACCCAGTACTTC.

The chain recombines TRBV6-5 with TRBJ2-3, with TRBD2 matching 11 bases. With V trimmed by 7 bases and J by 2 bases, 5 bases remained unmatched. The CDR3 is 15 residues long. Per the germline V gene, CDR1 is MNHEY and CDR2 is SVGAGI. The CDR3 bases are TGTGCCAGCAACCCACTAGCGGGAGACACAGATACGCAGTATTTT. Amino acid sequence: CASNPLAGDTDTQYF.

This clone has only a few counts. The chain uses TRBV5-6 and TRBJ2-1; tentatively, D is TRBD2 (6 bases). V was pared by 4 bases and J by 5 bases, with 22 bases between. The CDR3 runs to 17 residues. Germline CDR1 is SGHDT and CDR2 is YYEEEE. The CDR3 loop reads CASSPSHGGVMDNEQFF. The DNA of the CDR3 is TGTGCCAGCAGCCCCAGCCACGGGGGAGTAATGGACAATGAGCAGTTCTTC. The full variable domain, with the rest looked up from reference TRBV5-6 and TRBJ2-1, is DAGVTQSPTHLIKTRGQQVTLRCSPKSGHDTVSWYQQALGQGPQFIFQYYEEEERQRGNFPDRFSGHQFPNYSSELNVNALLLGDSALYLCASSPSHGGVMDNEQFFGPGTRLTVL.